The 22 T cell receptor beta chains reported below all come from one sample, sequenced in a study of T cells in localized non-small cell lung cancer. Produced via immunoSEQ multiplex PCR; TCRdb's table is partial and in-frame only. There are approximately 150,000 clones in the sample; approximately 88% occur only once, and 1.5% to 2% lies in the top ten. Source: peripheral blood, taken before any cancer treatment. These receptors were obtained from a female donor older than 55 with stage I lung adenocarcinoma.

J is TRBJ2-7 and V is TRBV7-6; D not resolved. With 5 bases removed from V and 4 bases from J, the gap between germline ends came to 9 bases. This CDR3 is 12 amino acids long. Looked up from germline, CDR1 is SGHVS and CDR2 is FNYEAQ. Here the CDR3 DNA reads TGTGCCAGCAGCATGACTGAATACGAGCAGTACTTC. Protein sequence: CASSMTEYEQYF.

The chain carries TRBV6-5 and TRBJ2-7; D ambiguous. Germline values: CDR1 MNHEY, CDR2 SVGAGI. This CDR3 has 13 amino acids. V lost 2 bases to trimming and J lost 7 bases, with 12 bases between them. CDR3 residues: CASSYQILTEQYF. The DNA of the CDR3 is TGTGCCAGCAGTTACCAGATTCTAACGGAGCAGTACTTC.

The chain is built from TRBV20-1 and TRBJ1-2, with a tentative D call TRBD1 (5 bases). This CDR3 region has 11 residues. Trimming left V 5 bases short and J 6 bases short, with 10 bases between. Looked up from germline, CDR1 is DFQATT and CDR2 is SNEGSKA (reference sequence). CDR3 sequence: CSARGVDGYTF. Here the CDR3 DNA reads TGCAGTGCTCGGGGCGTGGATGGCTACACCTTC.

The chain employs TRBV7-2 and TRBJ2-2; D ambiguous. V lost 1 base and J 4 bases, leaving 10 bases between the germline ends. This CDR3 spans 15 amino acids. Per germline, CDR1 SGHTA and CDR2 FQGNSA. The CDR3 nucleotides read TGTGCCAGCAGCTTAGACCCCCGAACCACCGGGGAGCTGTTTTTT. It is translated as CASSLDPRTTGELFF.

The rearrangement joins TRBV5-5 to TRBJ1-1, with 7 bases fitting TRBD1. This CDR3 has 15 amino acids. The J segment lost 0 bases and the V segment lost 4 bases, leaving 6 bases of the junction unmatched. CDR1 and CDR2 from the germline V gene are SGHKS and YYEKEE (reference sequence). CDR3 region: CASSIGTGVNTEAFF. The CDR3 nucleotides are TGTGCCAGCAGCATTGGAACAGGGGTGAACACTGAAGCTTTCTTT.

The rearrangement links TRBV6-6 to TRBJ1-5; D not certain. V was pared by 2 bases and J by 3 bases, with 11 bases between. The CDR3 has 15 residues. Germline lookup yields CDR1 MNHNY and CDR2 SVGAGI (reference sequence). For the CDR3, the DNA is TGTGCCAGCAGTTACGATGGCAGGCCCAATCAGCCCCAGCATTTT. It yields the protein CASSYDGRPNQPQHF.

V and J are TRBV5-1 and TRBJ2-7, with 8 bases that match TRBD1. V shed 4 bases, J shed 3 bases, and the junction held 9 bases outside the gene matches. Per the germline V gene, CDR1 is SGHRS and CDR2 is YFSETQ. The length of the CDR3 is 15 residues. CDR3 sequence (DNA): TGCGCCAGCAGCGTGGGTGGAACAGGGGGCTACGAGCAGTACTTC. Protein sequence: CASSVGGTGGYEQYF.

CDR3 bases: TGTGCCAGCTCACCACCGGTCGGAGGCACCATATATTTT. This gives the protein CASSPPVGGTIYF. The rearrangement links TRBV18 to TRBJ1-3; D gene uncertain. Germline CDR1 and CDR2: KGHSH and LQKENI. V was trimmed by 0 bases and J by 9 bases, leaving 9 bases between them. The CDR3 is made up of 13 amino acids.

The chain employs TRBV14 and TRBJ1-2; no firm D call. Trimming stripped 3 bases from V and 5 bases from J, with 7 bases between. The CDR3 spans 12 residues. Germline V gene sequence: CDR1 SGHDN, CDR2 FVKESK. CDR3 DNA: TGTGCCAGCAGCCAGGAAATATATGGCTACACCTTC. Its translation is CASSQEIYGYTF.

This clone showed up just once. The chain links TRBV7-9 to TRBJ2-5; D unclear. CDR1 is SEHNR, CDR2 FQNEAQ, per germline (reference sequence). Trimming cost V 1 base and J 5 bases, with 11 bases left between them. The CDR3 is 14 residues long. The CDR3 DNA reads TGTGCCAGCAGCTTAGGGGTAGTTATGGAGACCCAGTACTTC. Translation gives CASSLGVVMETQYF.

This sequence joins TRBV29-1 and TRBJ2-7; weak D call: TRBD2 (5 bases). The V end lost 3 bases, the J end lost 0 bases, and 12 bases lay between the germline ends. Germline lookup yields CDR1 SQVTM and CDR2 ANQGSEA. CDR3 size: 14 residues. The CDR3 DNA follows: TGCAGCGTTGATTCCGACGGGAACTCCTACGAGCAGTACTTC. Translation gives CSVDSDGNSYEQYF.

The chain couples TRBV21-1 to TRBJ2-1. TRBV21-1 is a pseudogene. The CDR3 extends over 11 amino acids. CDR3 DNA sequence: TGTGCCAGCAGGAGGGGGGGGACAGCCTTCTTC. Its translation: CASRRGGTAFF.

The rearrangement joins TRBV10-3 to TRBJ2-3; no clear D gene. The V end was cut by 1 base, the J end by 4 bases, with 3 bases between. Germline V gene sequence: CDR1 ENHRY, CDR2 SYGVKD. This CDR3 is built from 12 residues. In nucleotides, the CDR3 is TGTGCCATCAGTGAGTGGTCAGATACGCAGTATTTT. This encodes CAISEWSDTQYF.

On this clone: Other DNA sequences of this sample code for an identical CDR3. The CDR3 DNA sequence: TGTGCCAGCAGCTTGTCTGGGGAGCTGTTTTTT. Its protein product is CASSLSGELFF. This chain links TRBV7-3 with TRBJ2-2; D not resolved. The germline V and J ends were trimmed by 3 bases and 8 bases, with 4 bases remaining between them. CDR1 SGHTA and CDR2 FQGTGA come from the germline V gene. This CDR3 has 11 residues.

The rearrangement joins TRBV20-1 to TRBJ2-1, with a tentative D call TRBD1 (5 bases). The length of the CDR3 is 11 residues. Germline lookup yields CDR1 DFQATT and CDR2 SNEGSKA (reference sequence). The ends were cut back, 2 bases at V and 12 bases at J, with 11 bases in the middle. As DNA, the CDR3 is TGCAGTGCTAGACTCAGGACATCGCAGTTCTTC. Residues: CSARLRTSQFF.

The chain combines TRBV19 with TRBJ1-2; 10 bases map to TRBD1. Germline V CDR1 and CDR2: LNHDA, SQIVND (reference sequence). Losses at the gene ends were 3 bases for V and 8 bases for J; bases not matched to a gene: 6. The CDR3 extends over 14 amino acids. CDR3 loop: CASSMTGTGAGYTF. The CDR3 bases are TGTGCCAGTAGTATGACCGGGACAGGGGCCGGCTACACCTTC.

V is TRBV19 and J is TRBJ2-7, with a possible D match to TRBD2 (6 bases). CDR3 size: 16 residues. The V and J ends lost 3 bases and 0 bases respectively, with 15 bases between them. Germline V lookup: CDR1 LNHDA, CDR2 SQIVND (reference sequence). CDR3 amino acids: CASSMYVGGASYEQYF. The CDR3 DNA is TGTGCCAGTAGTATGTACGTCGGGGGTGCCTCCTACGAGCAGTACTTC.

This clone was seen just once. The chain joins TRBV4-2 to TRBJ2-1; D is ambiguous. This CDR3 has 12 residues. V was trimmed by 2 bases and J by 6 bases, leaving 5 bases between them. Germline V gene data show CDR1 as LGHNA and CDR2 as YNFKEQ. The CDR3 region has the DNA TGTGCCAGCAGCCAACGTGGCAATGAGCAGTTCTTC. It codes for CASSQRGNEQFF.

In DNA, the CDR3 is TGCGCCAGCAGCTTGGAACCAGCGGGAGCCACAGATACGCAGTATTTT. It translates to CASSLEPAGATDTQYF. The genes are TRBV5-1 and TRBJ2-3; TRBD2 matches 8 bases. Germline CDR1 is SGHRS and CDR2 is YFSETQ. After removal of 0 bases from V and 2 bases from J, the junction contained 5 bases not matched to a gene. The CDR3 totals 16 residues.

The gene calls are TRBV12-5 and TRBJ2-1; 8 bases are shared with TRBD2. The V gene's germline CDR1 is LGHNT and CDR2 FRNRAP. CDR3 length equals 13 residues. V lost 5 bases to trimming and J lost 10 bases; unmatched junction nucleotides: 7. CDR3: CASGISSGGEQFF. The DNA for the CDR3 is TGTGCTAGTGGTATATCATCGGGGGGGGAGCAGTTCTTC.

This clone was seen repeatedly, ten times or more. The chain links TRBV6-5 to TRBJ1-2; D not certain. The CDR3 totals 14 residues. The V end lost 5 bases, the J end lost 4 bases, and 14 bases lay between the germline ends. Germline loops: CDR1 MNHEY, CDR2 SVGAGI. This CDR3 is CASSPTQVLYGYTF. CDR3 DNA: TGTGCCAGCAGTCCAACCCAGGTCCTCTATGGCTACACCTTC.

V gene TRBV7-2 combines with J gene TRBJ2-1; the D gene is possibly TRBD2 (6 bases). V was cut by 0 bases and J by 2 bases, with 11 bases left in between. The CDR3 length is 16 residues. Germline V CDR1 and CDR2: SGHTA, FQGNSA. As DNA, the CDR3 is TGTGCCAGCAGCTTAGCAGCTAGCGTTACCTACAATGAGCAGTTCTTC. Protein product: CASSLAASVTYNEQFF. The variable domain in full, with the rest retrieved from reference TRBV7-2 and TRBJ2-1, is GAGVSQSPSNKVTEKGKDVELRCDPISGHTALYWYRQSLGQGLEFLIYFQGNSAPDKSGLPSDRFSAERTGGSVSTLTIQRTQQEDSAVYLCASSLAASVTYNEQFFGPGTRLTVL.